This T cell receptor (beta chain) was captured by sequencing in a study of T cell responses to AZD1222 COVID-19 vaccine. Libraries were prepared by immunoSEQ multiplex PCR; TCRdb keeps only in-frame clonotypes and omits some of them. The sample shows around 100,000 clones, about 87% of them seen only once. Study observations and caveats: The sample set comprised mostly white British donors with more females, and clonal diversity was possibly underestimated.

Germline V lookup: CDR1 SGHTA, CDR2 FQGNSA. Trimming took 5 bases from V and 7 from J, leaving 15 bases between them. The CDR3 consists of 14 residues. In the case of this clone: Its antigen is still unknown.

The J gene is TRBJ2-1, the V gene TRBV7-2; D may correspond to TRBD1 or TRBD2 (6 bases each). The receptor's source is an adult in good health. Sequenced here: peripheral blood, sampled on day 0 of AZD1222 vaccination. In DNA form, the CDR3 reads TGTGCCAGCAGCAAGGGGGGCAGTATAAATGAGCAGTTCTTC. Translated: CASSKGGSINEQFF.